A single sample is the source of the 18 T cell receptor beta chains below, sequenced in a study of human T cells and chemical hapten exposure (dated by TCRdb to about 2021). The method behind the library was RACE. Sequencing relied on a NextSeq 500. The raw public data were reprocessed by TCRdb itself: fastp quality trimming at Q25, MiXCR clonotype calling, in-frame beta chains only. Rows merge per CDR3 protein into single entries with the most common DNA and genes. For this sample the table gives tens of thousands of distinct CDR3 sequences, of which about 31% were detected only once. About 8.1% of the sample goes to the ten largest clones. The time point label on this specimen signifies: patch test 1, 2 weeks after DPC sensitization. The treatment or condition label, as the study defines it: therapeutic diphenylcyclopropenone sensitization with weekly scalp DPC. Material: whole blood, obtained in connection with sensitization to the hapten diphenylcyclopropenone (DPC). The receptors come from a man aged 40-49 years with alopecia areata. Some clones in this sample may be carry-over from other donors' samples.

This clonotype was observed a few times. The chain carries TRBV11-1 and TRBJ2-7, with TRBD2 identical over 8 bases. The V segment lost 5 bases and the J segment 3 bases; nucleotides outside the gene matches: 6. The germline V gene encodes CDR1 SGHAT and CDR2 FQDESV (reference sequence). The CDR3 totals 14 residues. The DNA for the CDR3 is TGTGCCAGCAGCCCGGAGCGGGGGAACTACGAGCAGTACTTC. Its protein is CASSPERGNYEQYF.

This rearrangement joins TRBV7-9 to TRBJ2-5; TRBD1 agrees at 9 bases. The CDR3 has 14 amino acids. Germline V gives CDR1 SEHNR, CDR2 FQNEAQ (reference sequence). Unmatched junction bases numbered 4, after V lost 5 bases and J lost 3 bases. CDR3 nucleotides: TGTGCCAGCAGCCAACGGGACAGGGAAGAGACCCAGTACTTC. Translation: CASSQRDREETQYF.

This clonotype was detected only a few times. J is TRBJ1-1 and V is TRBV19; D ambiguous. This CDR3 region has 13 residues. Germline V gene lookup returns CDR1 LNHDA and CDR2 SQIVND (reference sequence). Trimming removed 5 bases from V and 4 bases from J, with 11 bases in between. The CDR3 DNA is TGTGCCAGTAGTGGTGCTCCGGGCACTGAAGCTTTCTTT. Amino acids: CASSGAPGTEAFF.

The J gene is TRBJ2-3, the V gene TRBV27, with TRBD1 matching 9 bases. The CDR3 contains 15 residues. V was clipped by 10 bases and J by 1 base; unmatched bases: 9. The V gene's germline CDR1 is MNHEY and CDR2 SMNVEV (reference sequence). For the CDR3, the DNA is TGTGCCACCTGGTCCGGGACAGGGCGCACAGATACGCAGTATTTT. Its protein is CATWSGTGRTDTQYF.

The genes are TRBV12-3 or TRBV12-4 and TRBJ1-1; D is unclear. CDR3 length: 18 residues. V lost 2 bases, J lost 5 bases, and 24 bases lay in between. In nucleotides, the CDR3 is TGTGCCAGCAGTTTAATAAGGGATTCAAGGGCAAAGAGGACTGAAGCTTTCTTT. Protein sequence: CASSLIRDSRAKRTEAFF.

V and J are TRBV7-2 and TRBJ2-6, with 9 bases identical to TRBD1. J gave up 0 bases and V 5 bases, and 8 bases lay outside the gene matches. The V gene's germline CDR1 is SGHTA and CDR2 FQGNSA. CDR3 length: 18 residues. The CDR3 spells CASSPRTGAHSGANVLTF. In DNA form, the CDR3 reads TGTGCCAGCAGCCCCAGGACAGGGGCCCACTCTGGGGCCAACGTCCTGACTTTC.

Only a few counts were recorded for this clonotype. The chain carries TRBV7-2 and TRBJ2-4; 11 nucleotides line up with TRBD2. The J segment lost 0 bases and the V segment lost 5 bases, leaving 6 bases of the junction unmatched. CDR3 length: 17 residues. From germline, CDR1 is SGHTA and CDR2 FQGNSA. The CDR3 DNA is TGTGCCAGCAGCCCAGTCGGACTAGCGGGAGCCAAAAACATTCAGTACTTC. Translation: CASSPVGLAGAKNIQYF.

This clonotype was observed a few times. The rearrangement joins TRBV19 to TRBJ1-2, with 7 bases matching TRBD1. The junction had 2 bases not matched to a gene; V was cut back by 5 bases and J by 2 bases. This CDR3 contains 13 residues. CDR1 is LNHDA and CDR2 is SQIVND in the germline V gene (reference sequence). CDR3 nucleotides: TGTGCCAGTAGTGTGACAGGGAACTATGGCTACACCTTC. Translation: CASSVTGNYGYTF. The variable domain in full, completed from reference TRBV19 and TRBJ1-2, reads DGGITQSPKYLFRKEGQNVTLSCEQNLNHDAMYWYRQDPGQGLRLIYYSQIVNDFQKGDIAEGYSVSREKKESFPLTVTSAQKNPTAFYLCASSVTGNYGYTFGSGTRLTVV.

This clonotype was seen a few times. Written as DNA, the CDR3 is TGTGCCAGCAGTGACGTGTCAGGGGAAGGGGGCACTGAAGCTTTCTTT. Its protein is CASSDVSGEGGTEAFF. This chain uses TRBV6-4 with TRBJ1-1; D is possibly TRBD1 (6 bases). Trimming took off 2 bases at V and 4 bases at J, with 17 bases between the two ends. CDR1 and CDR2 from the germline V gene are MRHNA and SNTAGT. CDR3 length equals 16 residues.

This clonotype was seen more than once but under ten times. This chain connects TRBV5-1 to TRBJ2-1, with D perhaps TRBD1 (8 bases). The V gene's germline CDR1 is SGHRS and CDR2 YFSETQ. The CDR3 covers 18 residues. The V gene lost 4 bases and the J gene lost 4 bases, with 24 bases spanning the gap. CDR3 region: CASSPPVPGQGGYNEQFF. The CDR3 nucleotides read TGCGCCAGCAGCCCACCCGTCCCTGGACAGGGAGGGTACAATGAGCAGTTCTTC.

In its sample, this clonotype was seen a few times. The rearrangement uses TRBV10-3 and TRBJ1-2, with D possibly matching TRBD1 (6 bases). The CDR3 contains 13 residues. Germline V CDR1 and CDR2: ENHRY, SYGVKD. V lost 4 bases and J 7 bases, leaving 13 bases between the germline ends. CDR3 nucleotides: TGTGCCATCAGTGTATGGGGGGCGCGTGGCTACACCTTC. This sequence encodes CAISVWGARGYTF.

V is TRBV12-3 or TRBV12-4 and J is TRBJ2-1; 7 bases agree with TRBD2. The CDR3 is made up of 16 amino acids. V lost 6 bases, J lost 8 bases, and 16 bases stayed unmatched. The CDR3: CASRPLEASGLDEQFF. CDR3 DNA: TGTGCCAGCAGACCTCTCGAGGCTAGCGGCCTTGATGAGCAGTTCTTC.

In this sample, this clonotype turned up a few times. The chain joins TRBV20-1 to TRBJ2-3, with TRBD2 identical over 7 bases. Germline-derived CDR1 and CDR2 are DFQATT and SNEGSKA (reference sequence). Trimming took 0 bases from V and 2 from J; bases not matched to a gene: 5. This CDR3 is built from 15 residues. Here the CDR3 DNA reads TGCAGTGCTAGAGAGGGGGGGACCGCCACAGATACGCAGTATTTT. It codes for CSAREGGTATDTQYF.

In this sample, this clonotype is medium-sized. The CDR3 DNA is TGTGCCAGCGGCAGGCACACTGCCTACGAGCAGTACTTC. As protein: CASGRHTAYEQYF. This sequence joins TRBV28 and TRBJ2-7; D gene ambiguous. The V gene lost 8 bases and the J gene lost 2 bases, with 13 bases spanning the gap. This CDR3 is 13 amino acids long. Germline CDR1 is MDHEN and CDR2 is SYDVKM.

The chain employs TRBV12-3 or TRBV12-4 and TRBJ2-1; D possibly corresponds to TRBD2 (5 bases). CDR3 size: 15 residues. Between the trimmed V and J ends, which lost 1 base and 0 bases, there was a span of 7 bases. The CDR3 DNA reads TGTGCCAGCAGTTTAGAGGACTTCTCCTACAATGAGCAGTTCTTC. Translating it yields CASSLEDFSYNEQFF.

In its sample, this clonotype was seen a few times. The chain combines TRBV20-1 with TRBJ1-6; 8 positions agree with TRBD1. The CDR3 extends over 16 amino acids. The junction had 8 bases not matched to a gene; V was cut back by 0 bases and J by 7 bases. The germline gives CDR1 DFQATT, CDR2 SNEGSKA (reference sequence). The CDR3 reads CSARDLIGQGNSPLHF. The DNA for the CDR3 is TGCAGTGCTAGAGATTTAATAGGACAGGGAAATTCACCCCTCCACTTT.

The rearrangement links TRBV6-6 to TRBJ1-5; D is ambiguous. Germline-derived CDR1 and CDR2 are MNHNY and SVGAGI (reference sequence). V was clipped by 8 bases and J by 6 bases, with 8 bases between them. The CDR3 totals 11 residues. DNA for the CDR3: TGTGCCAGCGGTGGAACTCAGCCCCAGCATTTT. Translating gives CASGGTQPQHF.

This clonotype occurred a few times. The rearrangement uses TRBV7-8 and TRBJ2-1, with 11 bases that match TRBD2. The junction had 11 bases not matched to a gene; V was cut back by 6 bases and J by 7 bases. The CDR3 is 16 amino acids. Germline-derived CDR1 and CDR2 are SGHVS and FQNEAQ. The CDR3 loop reads CASSYDPGLAANEQFF. The DNA of the CDR3 is TGTGCCAGCAGTTATGATCCGGGACTAGCGGCTAATGAGCAGTTCTTC.